This TCR beta chain was documented in a study of cytomegalovirus exposure and HLA in healthy donors (TCRdb year 2017). Study-level background: A later analysis indicated that the 120 validation repertoires were generated on the platform also employed for the 666 repertoires of the first cohort. High-throughput TCR immunosequencing, statistical association of individual TCRs with disease status, and machine learning were combined to predict cytomegalovirus infection status. In addition to the first cohort of hundreds of subjects, a separate validation cohort of approximately 120 different subjects was used. The study aimed to test whether signatures of past pathogen exposure could be identified by cataloging public T cell receptors.

The method was the immunoSEQ multiplex PCR assay. In the authors' own workflow: A statistical classification framework was developed to diagnose cytomegalovirus status using the catalog of TCR beta chain sequences. This immuneACCESS table, as held by TCRdb, lists in-frame sequences with V and J called but not all clones. Of the missing ones, under half trace to an unresolved V gene in checked studies; the others have no known cause. Clone size and V and J calls were adopted from that table, with D and trimming inferred from the DNA. This sample holds over 250,000 clones; approximately 86% were observed only once. The ten largest clonotypes hold approximately 1% of the sample. Remarks on this clone: Its antigen remains undetermined. No qualities accompany the bases; no much larger clone lies one base away.

V sheds 5 bases and J sheds 5 bases, leaving 13 bases between their ends. The germline V gene (reference sequence) supplies CDR1 MNHEY and CDR2 SMNVEV. The CDR3 spans 14 residues, from the cysteine through the phenylalanine. The sequence is cut down to CDR3 DNA, 42 bases in frame from base 1. Separate from the roughly 700-subject first cohort, the validation cohort of over 90 subjects was the group to which the donors belonged. The research as a whole found: The authors suggested that the approach could potentially be generalized to other disease states and immunological phenotypes. The validation cohort had no HLA typing available for a later analysis, so co-occurrence within that cohort was assessed over all 120 or so repertoires. In vitro tests confirmed that a few of the cytomegalovirus-associated TCR beta chains recognize cytomegalovirus antigens. Most TCR sequences were seen in very few donors, while some public TCRs were found in many individuals. In a later analysis, TCRs clustered in the first cohort were found to also tend to co-occur in the 110 or so validation repertoires, with about 94% of cluster scores above 0. A total of about 180 TCR beta chains were listed by the study as associated with cytomegalovirus. In both the original and validation cohorts, the classifier was reported to diagnose cytomegalovirus status with high specificity and sensitivity.

The V gene is TRBV27 and the J gene is TRBJ2-1, with a weak D call of TRBD2 (6 bases match). This TCR was recovered from a woman in her late teens or twenties in good health and CMV-seronegative. The material sequenced was PBMCs. The CDR3 protein: CASSPLGGDNEQFF. The nucleotide sequence reads TGTGCCAGCAGTCCCCTCGGGGGTGACAATGAGCAGTTCTTC.